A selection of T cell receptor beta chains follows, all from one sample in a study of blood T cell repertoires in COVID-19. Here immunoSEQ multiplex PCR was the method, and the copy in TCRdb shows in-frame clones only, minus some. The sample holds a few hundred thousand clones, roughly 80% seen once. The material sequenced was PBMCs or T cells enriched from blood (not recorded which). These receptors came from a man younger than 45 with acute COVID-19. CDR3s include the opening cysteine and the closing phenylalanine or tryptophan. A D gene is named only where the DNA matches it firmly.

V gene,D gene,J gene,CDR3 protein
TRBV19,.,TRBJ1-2,CASSNFQGIQSGYTF
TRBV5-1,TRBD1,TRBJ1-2,CASSSGTGISSYGYTF
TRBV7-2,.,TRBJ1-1,CASSPVSRLRDTEAFF
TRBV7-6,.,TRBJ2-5,CASRASAQETQYF
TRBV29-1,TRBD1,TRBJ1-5,CSVGTGGNQPQHF
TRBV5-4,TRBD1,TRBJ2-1,CASSDLGDRGRNEQFF
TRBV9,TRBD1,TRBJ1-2,CASSGYRGGWYGYTF
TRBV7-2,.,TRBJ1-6,CASSLSFGGNNSPLHF
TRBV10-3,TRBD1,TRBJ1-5,CAISESEGAQPQHF
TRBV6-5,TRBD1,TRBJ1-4,CASSYAETGSQKLFF
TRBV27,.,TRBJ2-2,CASSHRLTTGELFF
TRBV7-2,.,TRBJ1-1,CASSFQQQLEAFF